Each of the 32 T cell receptor beta chains below was sequenced from the same sample in a study of blood T cell repertoires in COVID-19. Produced via immunoSEQ multiplex PCR; TCRdb's table is partial and in-frame only. Of fewer than 50,000 clones detected, around 77% appear once; the ten largest clones hold around 38%. Material for sequencing was peripheral blood. The receptors were gathered from a man of 80 years or more with active or convalescent COVID-19.

The chain couples TRBV9 to TRBJ2-3, with D possibly being TRBD2 (5 bases). V shed 4 bases and J shed 6 bases, with 21 bases lying between them. Germline V gene data show CDR1 as SGDLS and CDR2 as YYNGEE. The CDR3 covers 16 residues. CDR3 DNA: TGTGCCAGCAGCCCCCGTGAGGGCGGTCAAGGGGATACGCAGTATTTT. It translates to CASSPREGGQGDTQYF.

This chain links TRBV29-1 with TRBJ2-4; possible D gene TRBD1, 6 bases. V was trimmed by 4 bases and J by 5 bases, leaving 15 bases between them. The germline V gene encodes CDR1 SQVTM and CDR2 ANQGSEA. The CDR3 consists of 14 residues. The chain's CDR3 is CSVGEGGPENIQYF. The CDR3 DNA reads as TGCAGCGTTGGGGAAGGGGGACCCGAAAACATTCAGTACTTC.

The chain uses TRBV2 and TRBJ1-6, with 7 bases aligning to TRBD1. Germline CDR1 is SNHLY and CDR2 is FYNNEI. The V segment lost 10 bases and the J segment 7 bases; nucleotides outside the gene matches: 7. The CDR3 sequence is 13 residues long. CDR3 in DNA: TGTGCCACCGGGACAGAACAAAATTCACCCCTCCACTTT. This sequence encodes CATGTEQNSPLHF.

V is TRBV9 and J is TRBJ1-4; 8 nucleotides align to TRBD1. Trimming removed 3 bases from V and 8 bases from J; junction bases left unmatched: 9. Germline lookup yields CDR1 SGDLS and CDR2 YYNGEE. This CDR3 region has 15 residues. CDR3 region: CASSAAGTGGEKLFF. CDR3 DNA: TGTGCCAGCAGCGCGGCCGGGACAGGAGGGGAAAAACTGTTTTTT.

The chain carries TRBV4-3 and TRBJ1-2; no firm D call. The germline V and J ends were trimmed by 0 bases and 4 bases, with 15 bases remaining between them. Germline loops: CDR1 LGHNA, CDR2 YSLEER. CDR3 size: 16 residues. DNA for the CDR3: TGCGCCAGCAGCCAAGATGGAGGCTCAGCCAGCTATGGCTACACCTTC. The encoded protein is CASSQDGGSASYGYTF.

As regards this clone: One end of the junction fails to match germline, which may point to a read error. The gene calls are TRBV29-1 and TRBJ2-5, with D possibly TRBD2 on 5 matching bases. Germline loops: CDR1 SQVTM, CDR2 ANQGSEA. This CDR3 has 13 residues. CDR3: CSAEGGLQETQYF. The CDR3 bases are TGCAGCGCTGAAGGCGGGCTCCAAGAGACCCAGTACTTC. Full variable domain (remainder filled in from reference TRBV29-1 and TRBJ2-5): SAVISQKPSRDICQRGTSLTIQCQVDSQVTMMFWYRQQPGQSLTLIATANQGSEATYESGFVIDKFPISRPNLTFSTLTVSNMSPEDSSIYLCSAEGGLQETQYFGPGTRLLVL.

V usage is TRBV28 and J usage is TRBJ2-1, with 13 bases that match TRBD2. There are 20 residues in the CDR3. Germline loops: CDR1 MDHEN, CDR2 SYDVKM. The V gene end was trimmed by 6 bases and the J gene end by 2 bases; junction bases not matched to a gene: 16. The CDR3 sequence: CASSPTGTSGTMGAYNEQFF. Here the CDR3 DNA reads TGTGCCAGCAGCCCTACCGGGACTAGCGGGACCATGGGTGCCTACAATGAGCAGTTCTTC.

This clone came up a few times. This chain connects TRBV5-4 to TRBJ1-2; D remains ambiguous. Germline CDR1 SGHNT, CDR2 YYREEE (reference sequence). CDR3 size: 13 residues. Trimming removed 0 bases at V and 6 bases at J, with 9 bases between. The CDR3 nucleotides read TGTGCCAGCAGCTTGGAGTGGGGAGATGGCTACACCTTC. Translating it yields CASSLEWGDGYTF.

The chain has TRBV5-1 and TRBJ2-5; TRBD2 agrees at 9 bases. J gave up 0 bases and V 4 bases, and 4 bases lay outside the gene matches. The CDR3 runs 15 residues. Germline CDR1 is SGHRS and CDR2 is YFSETQ. The DNA of the CDR3 is TGCGCCAGCAGCAAACTAGCGGGCGACCAAGAGACCCAGTACTTC. This gives the protein CASSKLAGDQETQYF.

This clone was observed once. The rearrangement uses TRBV5-1 and TRBJ1-4, with a possible D match to TRBD1 (5 bases). The V and J ends lost 0 bases and 8 bases respectively, with 14 bases between them. CDR1 is SGHRS and CDR2 is YFSETQ in the germline V gene. The CDR3 is 15 amino acids. The CDR3 is CASSLDGRVREKLFF. As DNA, the CDR3 is TGCGCCAGCAGCTTGGACGGCAGGGTCAGGGAAAAACTGTTTTTT.

The chain links TRBV27 to TRBJ1-1, with D tentatively TRBD1 (5 bases). V lost 2 bases and J lost 4, with 11 bases in between. This CDR3 comprises 14 residues. Germline loops: CDR1 MNHEY, CDR2 SMNVEV (reference sequence). CDR3 loop: CASSLVGGGTEAFF. CDR3 bases: TGTGCCAGCAGTTTAGTCGGGGGGGGCACTGAAGCTTTCTTT.

This clone was counted a few times. One end of the junction fails to match germline, which may point to a read error. The CDR3 reads CASSLDRGGELFF. The CDR3 DNA is TGTGCTAGCAGCCTAGACAGGGGTGGGGAGCTGTTTTTT. The genes are TRBV7-7 and TRBJ2-2, with 8 bases lining up with TRBD1. Germline CDR1 and CDR2: SSHAT and FNYEAQ (reference sequence). The CDR3 is 13 amino acids. The full variable domain, with the rest looked up from reference TRBV7-7 and TRBJ2-2, is GAGVSQSPRYKVTKRGQDVTLRCDPISSHATLYWYQQALGQGPEFLTYFNYEAQPDKSGLPSDRFSAERPEGSISTLTIQRTEQRDSAMYRCASSLDRGGELFFGEGSRLTVL.

This clone was observed a handful of times. The rearrangement links TRBV29-1 to TRBJ1-2, with 10 bases fitting TRBD1. The CDR3 loop spans 17 amino acids. The trim removed 0 bases at V and 3 bases at J, leaving 10 bases unmatched. The germline CDR1 and CDR2 sequences are SQVTM and ANQGSEA. CDR3 loop: CSVEDAGQGSRDYGYTF. DNA of the CDR3: TGCAGCGTTGAAGATGCGGGACAGGGGAGTCGGGACTATGGCTACACCTTC.

The chain is built from TRBV21-1 and TRBJ2-5; the DNA was not used to check the table's D call, TRBD2. TRBV21-1 represents a pseudogene. CDR3 length: 18 residues. Here the CDR3 reads CASSKRGLAGGKEETQYF. Written as DNA, the CDR3 is TGTGCCAGCAGCAAAAGGGGACTAGCGGGGGGGAAAGAAGAGACCCAGTACTTC.

The rearrangement links TRBV6-2 or TRBV6-3 to TRBJ1-1; D uncertain. Per germline, CDR1 MNHEY and CDR2 SVGEGT. The length of the CDR3 is 13 residues. V was trimmed by 2 bases and J by 3 bases, leaving 7 bases between them. CDR3 coding DNA: TGTGCCAGCAGTTACATGTCAGACACTGAAGCTTTCTTT. It encodes CASSYMSDTEAFF.

The rearrangement joins TRBV5-8 to TRBJ2-7; D may be TRBD1 (6 bases). The germline CDR1 and CDR2 sequences are SGHTS and YDEGEE. The length of the CDR3 is 13 residues. The V gene lost 2 bases and the J gene lost 1 base, with 7 bases spanning the gap. This chain's CDR3 is CASSFQGSYEQYF. The CDR3 DNA reads TGTGCCAGCAGCTTCCAGGGGTCCTACGAGCAGTACTTC.

V is TRBV28 and J is TRBJ1-1; TRBD1 aligns across 7 bases. The trim removed 3 bases at V and 3 bases at J, leaving 7 bases unmatched. This CDR3 spans 15 amino acids. The germline V gene encodes CDR1 MDHEN and CDR2 SYDVKM. This CDR3 reads CASSLSTGYDTEAFF. In DNA form, the CDR3 reads TGTGCCAGCAGTTTGTCGACAGGGTATGACACTGAAGCTTTCTTT.

For the CDR3, the DNA is TGTGCCAGCAGTTATACGAACACCGGGGAGCTGTTTTTT. Residues: CASSYTNTGELFF. This chain uses TRBV6-5 with TRBJ2-2; no firm D call. The CDR3 consists of 13 residues. Germline CDR1 and CDR2: MNHEY and SVGAGI. Trimming shortened V by 3 bases and J by 0 bases, and 2 bases separated the two germline ends.

The CDR3 DNA reads TGTGCCAGCAGTTTCGGAGGGGTCAGCAATCAGCCCCAGCATTTT. As protein: CASSFGGVSNQPQHF. The V gene is TRBV28, the J gene TRBJ1-5, with D tentatively TRBD1 (5 bases). The CDR3 is 15 amino acids. Germline V lookup: CDR1 MDHEN, CDR2 SYDVKM. Trimming pared 3 bases from V and 1 base from J, leaving 10 bases between.

This clone was counted a single time. The CDR3 sequence: CASTIAGGPNEQFF. Written as DNA, the CDR3 is TGTGCCAGCACCATAGCGGGGGGGCCGAATGAGCAGTTCTTC. The rearrangement uses TRBV6-5 and TRBJ2-1; TRBD2 aligns across 11 bases. The V gene end was trimmed by 7 bases and the J gene end by 7 bases; junction bases not matched to a gene: 6. CDR3 size: 14 residues. Germline V gene data show CDR1 as MNHEY and CDR2 as SVGAGI.

This sequence joins TRBV7-9 and TRBJ2-2; the D gene is possibly TRBD1 (6 bases). Looked up from germline, CDR1 is SEHNR and CDR2 is FQNEAQ (reference sequence). CDR3 length: 15 amino acids. V lost 1 base to trimming and J lost 0 bases, with 6 bases between them. The CDR3 protein is CASSLEGANTGELFF. DNA of the CDR3: TGTGCCAGCAGCTTAGAGGGGGCGAACACCGGGGAGCTGTTTTTT.

V gene TRBV10-3 combines with J gene TRBJ1-1, with a tentative D call TRBD1 (6 bases). Trimming left V 4 bases short and J 4 bases short, with 13 bases between. The CDR3 extends over 14 amino acids. CDR1 ENHRY and CDR2 SYGVKD come from the germline V gene. This CDR3 is CAISGTTGFTEAFF. The CDR3 DNA sequence: TGTGCCATCAGTGGGACGACAGGTTTCACTGAAGCTTTCTTT.

The chain recombines TRBV2 with TRBJ2-4; tentatively, D is TRBD1 (6 bases). Germline V lookup: CDR1 SNHLY, CDR2 FYNNEI. V lost 6 bases, J lost 0 bases, and 18 bases lay in between. This CDR3 region has 17 residues. The CDR3 DNA follows: TGTGCCAGCAGCTCCCGGGACACTCAGTTAGCCAAAAACATTCAGTACTTC. Protein product: CASSSRDTQLAKNIQYF.

The genes are TRBV4-1 and TRBJ1-1; 7 nucleotides align to TRBD1. The CDR3 loop spans 14 amino acids. Germline lookup yields CDR1 MGHRA and CDR2 YSYEKL. Losses at the gene ends were 4 bases for V and 4 bases for J; bases not matched to a gene: 6. CDR3 DNA sequence: TGCGCCAGCAGCCTAAGACAGGGTGGCACTGAAGCTTTCTTT. This translates into CASSLRQGGTEAFF.

The chain joins TRBV6-6 to TRBJ1-2; a weak D match, TRBD1 (5 bases). The CDR3 has 12 residues. Trimming shortened V by 6 bases and J by 8 bases, and 13 bases separated the two germline ends. The germline V gene has CDR1 MNHNY and CDR2 SVGAGI (reference sequence). The CDR3 sequence is CASRPEGEGYTF. CDR3 nucleotide sequence: TGTGCCAGCAGGCCCGAAGGGGAAGGCTACACCTTC.

The sample holds a few counts of this clone. V is TRBV27 and J is TRBJ2-7; TRBD2 matches 10 bases. J lost 2 bases, V lost 6 bases, and 22 bases had no gene match. This CDR3 is 20 amino acids long. The germline V gene has CDR1 MNHEY and CDR2 SMNVEV (reference sequence). The CDR3: CASRISRVASGGRITYEQYF. CDR3 nucleotides: TGTGCCAGCAGAATATCCAGGGTCGCTAGCGGGGGACGGATTACCTACGAGCAGTACTTC.

The chain is built from TRBV4-3 and TRBJ2-7; 8 nucleotides line up with TRBD1. J was trimmed by 4 bases and V by 2 bases; bases with no gene match: 1. The CDR3 consists of 13 residues. Germline assignment: CDR1 LGHNA and CDR2 YSLEER. The DNA of the CDR3 is TGCGCCAGCAGCCAACGGACAGGGTACGAGCAGTACTTC. The encoded protein is CASSQRTGYEQYF.

The J gene is TRBJ1-5, the V gene TRBV19; 9 nucleotides align to TRBD1. The CDR3 contains 13 residues. Germline-derived CDR1 and CDR2 are LNHDA and SQIVND (reference sequence). V trimming: 8 bases; J trimming: 7 bases; junction bases outside the gene matches: 6. CDR3 in amino acids: CASEGQGRQPQHF. The CDR3 coding sequence is TGTGCCAGTGAGGGACAGGGTCGGCAGCCCCAGCATTTT.

The gene calls are TRBV4-1 and TRBJ2-1, with 8 nucleotides matching TRBD2. CDR1 is MGHRA and CDR2 is YSYEKL in the germline V gene. J was trimmed by 2 bases and V by 4 bases; bases with no gene match: 7. The CDR3 runs to 16 residues. For the CDR3, the DNA is TGCGCCAGCAGCCCCCGTGAGCGGGGGACCTACAATGAGCAGTTCTTC. It specifies CASSPRERGTYNEQFF.

This chain uses TRBV6-1 with TRBJ2-3; a weak D match, TRBD1 (6 bases). V lost 2 bases and J 1 base, leaving 19 bases between the germline ends. The CDR3 covers 18 residues. The germline V gene has CDR1 MNHNS and CDR2 SASEGT. CDR3 DNA: TGTGCCAGCAGTGAACGGGATACAGGGAGAGCTGGCACAGATACGCAGTATTTT. It translates to CASSERDTGRAGTDTQYF.

V is TRBV23-1 and J is TRBJ1-5; D remains unclear. TRBV23-1 is reported as an ORF; its role is uncertain. V shed 4 bases and J shed 2 bases, with 9 bases lying between them. The CDR3 extends over 14 amino acids. In DNA form, the CDR3 reads TGCGCCAGCAGTCCCTCCTTTCGCAATCAGCCCCAGCATTTT. Translated, it gives CASSPSFRNQPQHF.

The chain carries TRBV2 and TRBJ1-6; the D is unclear. This CDR3 has 15 residues. With 6 bases removed from V and 0 bases from J, the gap between germline ends came to 9 bases. Germline V gene lookup returns CDR1 SNHLY and CDR2 FYNNEI. The CDR3 loop reads CASRSTSSYNSPLHF. The CDR3 nucleotides are TGTGCCAGCAGATCAACGAGCTCCTATAATTCACCCCTCCACTTT.